This T cell receptor (beta chain) was profiled in a study of T cell responses to AZD1222 COVID-19 vaccine. With respect to this clone: The antigen is undetermined.

TCRdb keeps only in-frame clones here, not all; method: immunoSEQ multiplex PCR. The table lists about 190,000 clones, 90% to 95% of them singletons. Trimming took 7 bases from V and 0 from J, leaving 12 bases between them. The CDR3 is 14 residues long. Germline assignment: CDR1 ENHRY and CDR2 SYGVKD. General study results and limits: Among AZD1222 vaccinees, only five to seven were seropositive at baseline. White British people made up most donors, females outnumbered males, and clonal diversity was possibly underestimated.

This TCR derives from an adult in good health. The chain recombines TRBV10-3 with TRBJ1-1, with D perhaps TRBD1 (5 bases). The input for sequencing was peripheral blood, taken on day 0 of AZD1222 vaccination. Written as DNA, the CDR3 is TGTGCCATCAATGGGGACGGGATGAACACTGAAGCTTTCTTT. Protein sequence: CAINGDGMNTEAFF.